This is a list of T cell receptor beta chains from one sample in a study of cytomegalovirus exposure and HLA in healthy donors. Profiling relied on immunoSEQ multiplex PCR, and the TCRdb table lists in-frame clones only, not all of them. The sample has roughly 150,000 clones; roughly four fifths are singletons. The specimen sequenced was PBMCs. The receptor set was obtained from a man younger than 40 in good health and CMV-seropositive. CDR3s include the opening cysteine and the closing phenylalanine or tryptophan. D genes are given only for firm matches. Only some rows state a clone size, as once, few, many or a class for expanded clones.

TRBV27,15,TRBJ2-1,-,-,CASSSTGVGLNEQFF,TGTGCCAGCAGTTCCACGGGGGTCGGACTGAATGAGCAGTTCTTC
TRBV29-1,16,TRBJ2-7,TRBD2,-,CSVDLPGSGTSYEQYF,TGCAGCGTTGACCTCCCGGGAAGCGGGACTTCCTACGAGCAGTACTTC
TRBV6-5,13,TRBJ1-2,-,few,CASSYSTGYGYTF,TGTGCCAGCAGTTACTCGACAGGCTATGGCTACACCTTC
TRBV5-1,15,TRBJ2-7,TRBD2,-,CASSLETSGFYEQYF,TGCGCCAGCAGCTTGGAGACTAGCGGATTCTACGAGCAGTACTTC
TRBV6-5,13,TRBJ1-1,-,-,CASSYSSRSEAFF,TGTGCCAGCAGTTATAGCAGTAGAAGCGAAGCTTTCTTT
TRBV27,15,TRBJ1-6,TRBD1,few,CASSSWTGSNSPLHF,TGTGCCAGCAGTTCCTGGACAGGGAGTAATTCACCCCTCCACTTT
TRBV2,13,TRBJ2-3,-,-,CASRQSGTDTQYF,TGTGCCAGCAGGCAATCGGGGACAGATACGCAGTATTTT
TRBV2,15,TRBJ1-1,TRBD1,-,CASKYAGTGTTEAFF,TGTGCCAGCAAGTACGCCGGGACAGGAACTACTGAAGCTTTCTTT
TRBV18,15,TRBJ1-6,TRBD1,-,CASSPSTGGVSPLHF,TGTGCCAGCTCACCATCGACAGGGGGCGTTTCACCCCTCCACTTT
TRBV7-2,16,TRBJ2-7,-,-,CASSLRRGGLSYEQYF,TGTGCCAGCAGCCTACGCCGTGGAGGGCTATCCTACGAGCAGTACTTC
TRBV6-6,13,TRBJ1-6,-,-,CASSPGNMSPLHF,TGTGCCAGCAGCCCGGGGAATATGTCACCCCTCCACTTT
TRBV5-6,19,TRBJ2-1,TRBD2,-,CASSWEGSASGSSYNEQFF,TGTGCCAGCAGCTGGGAGGGGAGCGCTAGCGGGAGTAGTTACAATGAGCAGTTCTTC
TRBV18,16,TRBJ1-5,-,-,CASSPPDSVSNQPQHF,TGTGCCAGCTCACCACCGGACAGTGTCAGCAATCAGCCCCAGCATTTT
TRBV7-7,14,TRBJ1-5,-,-,CASSHKGANQPQHF,TGTGCCAGCAGCCACAAAGGGGCTAATCAGCCCCAGCATTTT
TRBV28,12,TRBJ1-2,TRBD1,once,CAIPGQGYGYTF,TGTGCCATCCCGGGACAGGGCTATGGCTACACCTTC
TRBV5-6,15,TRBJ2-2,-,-,CASSLGAGYTGELFF,TGTGCCAGCAGCTTGGGGGCGGGTTACACCGGGGAGCTGTTTTTT
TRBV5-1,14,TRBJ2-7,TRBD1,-,CASSWTGDSYEQYF,TGCGCCAGCAGCTGGACAGGGGACTCCTACGAGCAGTACTTC
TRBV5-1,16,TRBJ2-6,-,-,CASSSDTASGANVLTF,TGCGCCAGCAGCTCGGACACAGCCTCTGGGGCCAACGTCCTGACTTTC
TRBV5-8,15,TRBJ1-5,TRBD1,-,CASSGGQYSNQPQHF,TGTGCCAGCAGCGGGGGACAGTATAGCAATCAGCCCCAGCATTTT
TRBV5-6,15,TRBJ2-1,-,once,CASSLGRRVNNEQFF,TGTGCCAGCAGCTTGGGGAGGAGGGTCAACAATGAGCAGTTCTTC
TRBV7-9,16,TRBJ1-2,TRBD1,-,CSSSTTRQGTNYGYTF,TGTTCCAGCAGCACCACCAGACAGGGAACTAACTATGGCTACACCTTC
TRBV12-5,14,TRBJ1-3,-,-,CASGLDSSGNTIYF,TGTGCTAGTGGTTTGGACAGCTCTGGAAACACCATATATTTT
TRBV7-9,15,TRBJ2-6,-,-,CASSLRVTGANVLTF,TGTGCCAGCAGCCTCAGGGTCACTGGGGCCAACGTCCTGACTTTC
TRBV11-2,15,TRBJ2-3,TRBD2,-,CASGTSRVGPDTQYF,TGTGCCAGCGGGACTAGTCGGGTGGGTCCAGATACGCAGTATTTT
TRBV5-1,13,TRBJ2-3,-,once,CASSTGSTDTQYF,TGCGCCAGCAGCACAGGGTCCACAGATACGCAGTATTTT
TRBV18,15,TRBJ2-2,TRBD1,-,CASSPRTGSTGELFF,TGTGCCAGCTCACCCAGGACAGGGAGTACCGGGGAGCTGTTTTTT
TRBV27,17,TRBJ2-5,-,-,CASSSGQEREGGETQYF,TGTGCCAGCAGTTCCGGCCAGGAGCGGGAAGGGGGGGAGACCCAGTACTTC
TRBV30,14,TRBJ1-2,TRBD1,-,CAWSVQGTSSGYTF,TGTGCCTGGAGTGTACAGGGGACATCCTCAGGCTACACCTTC
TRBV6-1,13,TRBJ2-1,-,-,CASTLSGVGEQFF,TGTGCCAGCACCTTATCCGGGGTCGGTGAGCAGTTCTTC
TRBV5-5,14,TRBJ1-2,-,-,CASSLRQFNYGYTF,TGTGCCAGCAGCTTGCGACAGTTTAACTATGGCTACACCTTC
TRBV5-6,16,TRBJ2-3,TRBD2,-,CASSGTSGRFTDTQYF,TGTGCCAGCAGCGGGACTAGCGGGAGGTTCACAGATACGCAGTATTTT
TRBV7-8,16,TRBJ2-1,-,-,CASSLGRARADNEQFF,TGTGCCAGCAGCTTAGGCCGGGCCCGAGCGGACAATGAGCAGTTCTTC
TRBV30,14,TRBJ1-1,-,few,CAWRTGLKNTEAFF,TGTGCCTGGAGAACGGGACTGAAGAACACTGAAGCTTTCTTT
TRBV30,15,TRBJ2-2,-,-,CAWEDRKSITGELFF,TGTGCCTGGGAAGACAGGAAATCTATCACCGGGGAGCTGTTTTTT
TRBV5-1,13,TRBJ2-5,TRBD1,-,CASSSTGGETQYF,TGCGCCAGCAGCTCTACAGGGGGAGAGACCCAGTACTTC
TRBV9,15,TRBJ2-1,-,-,CASSVDKRPSNEQFF,TGTGCCAGCAGCGTAGATAAGCGGCCGAGCAATGAGCAGTTCTTC
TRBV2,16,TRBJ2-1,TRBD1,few,CASKPRRTGPYNEQFF,TGTGCCAGCAAACCTCGCCGGACAGGGCCCTACAATGAGCAGTTCTTC